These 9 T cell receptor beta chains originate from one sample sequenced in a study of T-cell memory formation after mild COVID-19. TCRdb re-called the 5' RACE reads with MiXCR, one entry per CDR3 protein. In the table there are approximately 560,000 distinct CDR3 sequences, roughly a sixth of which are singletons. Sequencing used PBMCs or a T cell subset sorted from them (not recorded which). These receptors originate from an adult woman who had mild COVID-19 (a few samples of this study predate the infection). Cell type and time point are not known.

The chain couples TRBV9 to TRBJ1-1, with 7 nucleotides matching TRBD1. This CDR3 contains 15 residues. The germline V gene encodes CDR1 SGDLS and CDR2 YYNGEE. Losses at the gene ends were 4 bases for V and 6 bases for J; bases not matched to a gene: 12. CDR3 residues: CASSPRTGWLPEAFF. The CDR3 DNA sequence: TGTGCCAGCAGCCCGAGGACAGGATGGCTCCCTGAAGCTTTCTTT.

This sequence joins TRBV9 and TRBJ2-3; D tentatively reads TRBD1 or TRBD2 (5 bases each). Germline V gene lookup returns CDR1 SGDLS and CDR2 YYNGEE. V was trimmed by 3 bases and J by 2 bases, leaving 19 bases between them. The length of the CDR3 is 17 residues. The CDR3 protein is CASSARVGEGVTDTQYF. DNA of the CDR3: TGTGCCAGCAGCGCCCGTGTGGGGGAAGGGGTCACAGATACGCAGTATTTT.

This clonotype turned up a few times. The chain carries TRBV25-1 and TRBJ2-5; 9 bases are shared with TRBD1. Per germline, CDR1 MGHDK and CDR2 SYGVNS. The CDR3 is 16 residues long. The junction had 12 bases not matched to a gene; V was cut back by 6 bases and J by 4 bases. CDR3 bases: TGTGCCAGCAGAACCGTTCCGGGACAGGGATCAGAGACCCAGTACTTC. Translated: CASRTVPGQGSETQYF.

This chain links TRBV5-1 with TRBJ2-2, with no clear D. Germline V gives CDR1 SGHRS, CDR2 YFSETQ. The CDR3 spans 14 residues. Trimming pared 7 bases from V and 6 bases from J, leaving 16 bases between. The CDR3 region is CASSTLTGAGELFF. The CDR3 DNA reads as TGCGCCAGCTCCACCCTGACGGGCGCCGGGGAGCTGTTTTTT.

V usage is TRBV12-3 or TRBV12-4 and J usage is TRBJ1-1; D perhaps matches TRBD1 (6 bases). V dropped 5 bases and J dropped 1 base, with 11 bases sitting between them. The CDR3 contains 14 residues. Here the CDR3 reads CASSIGGQNTEAFF. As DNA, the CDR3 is TGTGCCAGCAGTATTGGGGGACAGAACACTGAAGCTTTCTTT.

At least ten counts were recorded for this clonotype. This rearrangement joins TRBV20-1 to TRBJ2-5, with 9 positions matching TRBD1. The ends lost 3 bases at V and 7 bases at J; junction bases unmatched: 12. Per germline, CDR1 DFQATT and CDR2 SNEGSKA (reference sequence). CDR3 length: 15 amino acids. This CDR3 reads CSASGLGQGYRTQYF. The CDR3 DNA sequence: TGCAGTGCTAGTGGGTTGGGACAGGGCTACCGGACCCAGTACTTC.

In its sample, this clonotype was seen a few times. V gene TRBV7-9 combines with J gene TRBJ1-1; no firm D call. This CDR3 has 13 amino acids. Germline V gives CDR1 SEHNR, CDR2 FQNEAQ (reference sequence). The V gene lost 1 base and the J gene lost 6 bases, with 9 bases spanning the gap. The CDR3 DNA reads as TGTGCCAGCAGCTTAGAGGAGGTGTCTGAAGCTTTCTTT. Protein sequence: CASSLEEVSEAFF.

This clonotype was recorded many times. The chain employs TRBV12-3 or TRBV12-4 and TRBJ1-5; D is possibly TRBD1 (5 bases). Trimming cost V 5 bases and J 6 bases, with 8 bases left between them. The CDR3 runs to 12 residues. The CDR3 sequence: CASSRGGQPQHF. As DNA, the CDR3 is TGTGCCAGCAGTAGGGGAGGTCAGCCCCAGCATTTT.

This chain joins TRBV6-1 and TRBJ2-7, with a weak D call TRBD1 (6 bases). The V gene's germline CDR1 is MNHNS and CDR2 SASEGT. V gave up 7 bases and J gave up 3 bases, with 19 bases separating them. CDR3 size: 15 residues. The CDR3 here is CASTSPTGRNYEQYF. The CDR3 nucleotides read TGTGCCAGCACCTCTCCGACAGGTCGCAACTACGAGCAGTACTTC.